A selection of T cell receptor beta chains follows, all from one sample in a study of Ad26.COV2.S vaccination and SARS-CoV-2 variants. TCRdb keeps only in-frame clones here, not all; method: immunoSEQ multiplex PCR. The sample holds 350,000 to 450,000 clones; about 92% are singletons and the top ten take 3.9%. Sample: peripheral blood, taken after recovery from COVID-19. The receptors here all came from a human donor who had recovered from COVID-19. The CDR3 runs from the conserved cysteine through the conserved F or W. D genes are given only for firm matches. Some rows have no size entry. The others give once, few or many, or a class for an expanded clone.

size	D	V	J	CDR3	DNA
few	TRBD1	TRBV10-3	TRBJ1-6	CAISESAGQGNSPLHF	TGTGCCATCAGTGAGTCGGCGGGACAGGGTAATTCACCCCTCCACTTT
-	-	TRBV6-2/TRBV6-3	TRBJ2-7	CASSYSSYEQYF	TGTGCCAGCAGTTACTCTTCCTACGAGCAGTACTTC
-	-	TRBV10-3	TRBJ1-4	CATTWDPTNEKLFF	TGTGCCACCACCTGGGACCCCACTAATGAAAAACTGTTTTTT
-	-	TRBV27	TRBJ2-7	CASSLSRTEEQYF	TGTGCCAGCAGTTTATCCAGGACGGAGGAGCAGTACTTC
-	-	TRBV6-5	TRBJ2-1	CASSYLGDHNEQFF	TGTGCCAGCAGTTACCTAGGGGACCACAATGAGCAGTTCTTC
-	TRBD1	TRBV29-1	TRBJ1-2	CSLDTREGANF	TGCAGCCTGGACACCCGGGAGGGGGCAAACTTC
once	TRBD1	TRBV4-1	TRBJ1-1	CASSHQGASTEAFF	TGCGCCAGCAGCCACCAGGGGGCGAGCACTGAAGCTTTCTTT
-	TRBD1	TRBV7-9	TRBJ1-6	CASSSRQGSHSPLHF	TGTGCCAGCAGCTCGCGACAGGGATCACATTCACCCCTCCACTTT
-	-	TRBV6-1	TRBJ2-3	CASSDSTDTQYF	TGTGCCAGCAGTGATTCCACAGATACGCAGTATTTT
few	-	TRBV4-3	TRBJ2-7	CASSQEPAGSSYEQYF	TGCGCCAGCAGCCAAGAACCCGCGGGCAGCTCCTACGAGCAGTACTTC
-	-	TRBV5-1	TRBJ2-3	CASSLRTDSTDTQYF	TGCGCCAGCAGCTTGAGGACAGATAGCACAGATACGCAGTATTTT
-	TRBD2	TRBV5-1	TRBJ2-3	CASSFTGTSGGAFTDTQYF	TGCGCCAGCAGCTTTACCGGGACTAGCGGGGGGGCCTTCACAGATACGCAGTATTTT
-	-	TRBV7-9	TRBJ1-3	CASSFRGFGNTIYF	TGTGCCAGCAGCTTTAGAGGGTTTGGAAACACCATATATTTT
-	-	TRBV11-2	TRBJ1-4	CASSLGRGTTNEKLFF	TGTGCCAGCAGCTTAGGTCGGGGAACAACTAATGAAAAACTGTTTTTT
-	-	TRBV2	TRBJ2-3	CASKGDSTDTQYF	TGTGCCAGCAAAGGGGATAGCACAGATACGCAGTATTTT
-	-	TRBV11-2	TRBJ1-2	CASSLPGAYGYTF	TGTGCCAGCAGCTTACCGGGGGCCTATGGCTACACCTTC
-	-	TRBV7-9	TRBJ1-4	CASSLGQGVRGEKLFF	TGTGCCAGCAGCCTTGGCCAAGGAGTACGTGGTGAAAAACTGTTTTTT
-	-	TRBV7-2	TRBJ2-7	CASSLGPLYEQYF	TGTGCCAGCAGCTTAGGGCCCCTCTACGAGCAGTACTTC
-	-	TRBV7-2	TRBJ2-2	CASSGRTGELFF	TGTGCCAGCAGCGGCCGGACCGGGGAGCTGTTTTTT
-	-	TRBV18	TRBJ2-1	CASSPSLADEQFF	TGTGCCAGCTCACCATCACTAGCCGATGAGCAGTTCTTC
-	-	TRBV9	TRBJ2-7	CASSTGPKNEQYF	TGTGCCAGCAGCACCGGACCTAAGAACGAGCAGTACTTC
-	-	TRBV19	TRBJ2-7	CASSPAGSYEQYF	TGTGCCAGTAGTCCGGCAGGCTCCTACGAGCAGTACTTC
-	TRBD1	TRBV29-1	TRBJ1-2	CSVGRQGANYGYTF	TGCAGCGTTGGGAGACAGGGGGCTAACTATGGCTACACCTTC
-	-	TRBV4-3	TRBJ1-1	CASSQDPFSANTEAFF	TGCGCCAGCAGCCAAGACCCGTTTTCGGCGAACACTGAAGCTTTCTTT
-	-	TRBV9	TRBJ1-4	CASSGWGGEFEKLFF	TGTGCCAGCAGCGGCTGGGGAGGGGAGTTTGAAAAACTGTTTTTT
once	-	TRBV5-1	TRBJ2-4	CASSAGQIANGIQYF	TGCGCCAGCAGCGCGGGACAGATAGCCAATGGCATTCAGTACTTC
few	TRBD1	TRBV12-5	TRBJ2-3	CASGSGGPTDTQYF	TGTGCTAGTGGTTCAGGGGGACCCACAGATACGCAGTATTTT
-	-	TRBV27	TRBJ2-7	CASSSITGYEQYF	TGTGCCAGCAGTTCAATAACAGGCTACGAGCAGTACTTC
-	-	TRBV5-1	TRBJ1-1	CASSLGALNTEAFF	TGCGCCAGCAGCTTGGGAGCCTTGAACACTGAAGCTTTCTTT
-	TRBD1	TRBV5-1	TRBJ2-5	CASSLGTGYEETQYF	TGCGCCAGCAGCTTGGGGACAGGGTACGAAGAGACCCAGTACTTC
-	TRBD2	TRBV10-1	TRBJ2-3	CATLRGLNTDTQYF	TGCGCCACCCTGCGGGGACTAAACACAGATACGCAGTATTTT
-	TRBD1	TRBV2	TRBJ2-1	CASGTGRQFF	TGTGCCAGCGGGACAGGTCGGCAGTTCTTC
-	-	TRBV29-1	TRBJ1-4	CSVVGGNEKLFF	TGCAGCGTTGTAGGTGGAAATGAAAAACTGTTTTTT
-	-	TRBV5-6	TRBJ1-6	CASRAPGGNSPLHF	TGTGCCAGCAGGGCTCCGGGGGGTAATTCACCCCTCCACTTT
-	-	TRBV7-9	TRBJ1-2	CASSFSEGWFGYTF	TGTGCCAGCAGCTTCAGTGAGGGATGGTTTGGCTACACCTTC
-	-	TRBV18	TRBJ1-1	CASSRGVNTEAFF	TGTGCCAGCTCACGGGGGGTGAACACTGAAGCTTTCTTT
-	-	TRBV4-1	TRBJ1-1	CASSQGGWNTEAFF	TGCGCCAGCAGCCAAGGCGGTTGGAACACTGAAGCTTTCTTT
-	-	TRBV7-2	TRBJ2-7	CASSIDSPDYEQYF	TGTGCCAGCAGCATCGACAGTCCAGACTACGAGCAGTACTTC
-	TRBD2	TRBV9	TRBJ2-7	CASSLGLAGGFSYEQYF	TGTGCCAGCAGCTTGGGACTAGCGGGGGGTTTCTCCTACGAGCAGTACTTC
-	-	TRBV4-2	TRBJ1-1	CASSQVTNTEAFF	TGTGCCAGCAGCCAGGTGACAAACACTGAAGCTTTCTTT